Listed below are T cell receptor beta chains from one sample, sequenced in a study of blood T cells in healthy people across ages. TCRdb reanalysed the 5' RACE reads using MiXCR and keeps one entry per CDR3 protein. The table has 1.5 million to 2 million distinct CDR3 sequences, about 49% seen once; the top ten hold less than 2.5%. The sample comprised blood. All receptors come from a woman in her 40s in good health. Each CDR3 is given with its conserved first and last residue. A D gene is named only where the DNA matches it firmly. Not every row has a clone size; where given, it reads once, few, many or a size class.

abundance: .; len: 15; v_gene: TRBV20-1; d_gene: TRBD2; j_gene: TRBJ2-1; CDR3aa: CSALGLAGGRNEQFF; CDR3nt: TGCAGTGCCCTCGGGCTAGCGGGGGGTCGTAATGAGCAGTTCTTC
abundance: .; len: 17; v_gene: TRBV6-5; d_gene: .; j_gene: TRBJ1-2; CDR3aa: CASSYLGHLALQYGYTF; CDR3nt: TGTGCCAGCAGTTACCTGGGGCACCTAGCTCTCCAATATGGCTACACCTTC
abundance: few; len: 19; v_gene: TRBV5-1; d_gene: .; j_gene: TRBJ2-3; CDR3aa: CASSLGVGPASPSTDTQYF; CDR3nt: TGCGCCAGCAGCTTGGGGGTCGGTCCTGCGTCTCCTAGCACAGATACGCAGTATTTT
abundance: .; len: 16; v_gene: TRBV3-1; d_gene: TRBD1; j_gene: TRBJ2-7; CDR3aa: CASSQDIRTGKIAQYF; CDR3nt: TGTGCCAGCAGCCAAGATATTCGGACAGGGAAAATTGCGCAGTACTTC
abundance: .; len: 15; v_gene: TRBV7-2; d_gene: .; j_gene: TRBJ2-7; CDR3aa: CASSFTRGGSYEQYF; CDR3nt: TGTGCCAGCAGCTTCACCAGGGGAGGCTCCTACGAGCAGTACTTC
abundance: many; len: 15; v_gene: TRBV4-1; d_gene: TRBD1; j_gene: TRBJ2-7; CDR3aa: CASSQAPGQGYEQYF; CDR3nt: TGCGCCAGCAGCCAAGCACCCGGACAGGGCTACGAGCAGTACTTC
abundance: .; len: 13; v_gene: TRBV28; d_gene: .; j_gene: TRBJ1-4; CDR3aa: CASIPGVGEKLFF; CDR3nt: TGTGCCAGCATCCCAGGGGTGGGGGAAAAACTGTTTTTT
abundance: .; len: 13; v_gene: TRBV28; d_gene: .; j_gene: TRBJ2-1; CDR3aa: CASRGTLRETQFF; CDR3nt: TGTGCCAGCAGGGGGACACTACGGGAGACCCAGTTCTTC
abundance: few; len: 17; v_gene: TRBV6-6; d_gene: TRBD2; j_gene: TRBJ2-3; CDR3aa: CASRGTSGGLSTDTQYF; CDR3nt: TGTGCCAGCAGGGGTACTAGCGGGGGCCTTTCCACAGATACGCAGTATTTT
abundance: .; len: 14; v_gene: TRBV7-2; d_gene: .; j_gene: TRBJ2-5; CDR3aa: CASGAWGFQETQYF; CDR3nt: TGTGCCAGCGGGGCCTGGGGCTTCCAAGAGACCCAGTACTTC
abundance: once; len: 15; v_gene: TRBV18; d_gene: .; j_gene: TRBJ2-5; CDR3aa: CASSHTEHRVETQYF; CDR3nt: TGTGCCAGCTCCCACACCGAACACAGGGTAGAGACCCAGTACTTC
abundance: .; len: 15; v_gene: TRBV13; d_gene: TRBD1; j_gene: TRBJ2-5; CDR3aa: CASRKRTGSGETQYF; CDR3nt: TGTGCCAGCAGAAAGCGGACAGGGTCTGGGGAGACCCAGTACTTC
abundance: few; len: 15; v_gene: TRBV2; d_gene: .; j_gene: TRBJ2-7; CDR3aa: CASSEDDGPTYEQYF; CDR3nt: TGTGCCAGCAGTGAAGATGATGGTCCCACCTACGAGCAGTACTTC
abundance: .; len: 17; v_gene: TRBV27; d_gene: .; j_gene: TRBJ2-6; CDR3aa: CASVPVGGLRGANVLTF; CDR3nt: TGTGCCAGCGTGCCGGTTGGTGGTTTACGTGGGGCCAACGTCCTGACTTTC
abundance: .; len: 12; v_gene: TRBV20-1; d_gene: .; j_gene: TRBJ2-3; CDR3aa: CSERGDTDTQYF; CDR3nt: TGCAGCGAAAGGGGAGACACAGATACGCAGTATTTT
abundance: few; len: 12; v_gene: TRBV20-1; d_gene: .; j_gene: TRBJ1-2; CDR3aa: CSARDPTYGYTF; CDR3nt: TGCAGTGCTAGAGATCCAACCTATGGCTACACCTTC
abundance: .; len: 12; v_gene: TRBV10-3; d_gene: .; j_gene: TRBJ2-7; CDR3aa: CDTGQGGSEQYF; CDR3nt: TGTGACACAGGACAGGGCGGGAGCGAGCAGTACTTC
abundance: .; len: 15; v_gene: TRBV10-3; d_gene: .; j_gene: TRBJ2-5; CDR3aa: CAISEKGGTSGTQYF; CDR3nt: TGTGCCATCAGTGAGAAGGGGGGTACCAGCGGGACCCAGTACTTC
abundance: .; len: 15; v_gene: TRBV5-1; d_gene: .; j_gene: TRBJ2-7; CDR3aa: CASSLTPGYRDEQYF; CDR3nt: TGCGCCAGCAGCTTGACCCCAGGGTACAGGGACGAGCAGTACTTC
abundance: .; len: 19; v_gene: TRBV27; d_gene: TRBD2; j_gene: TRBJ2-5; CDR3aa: CASSLFTGLAGDLQETQYF; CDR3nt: TGTGCCAGCAGTTTATTCACGGGACTAGCGGGGGACCTACAAGAGACCCAGTACTTC
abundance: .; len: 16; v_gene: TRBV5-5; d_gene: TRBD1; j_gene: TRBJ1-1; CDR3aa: CASNRPGQGSNTEAFF; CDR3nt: TGTGCCAGCAACAGACCGGGACAGGGATCGAACACTGAAGCTTTCTTT
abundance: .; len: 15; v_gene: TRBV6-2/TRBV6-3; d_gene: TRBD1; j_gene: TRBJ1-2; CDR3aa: CASSYSRQGMDGYTF; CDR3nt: TGTGCCAGCAGTTACTCGAGACAGGGGATGGATGGCTACACCTTC
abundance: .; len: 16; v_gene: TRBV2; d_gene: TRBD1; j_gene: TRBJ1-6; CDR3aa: CASSQDRPSYNSPLHF; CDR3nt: TGTGCCAGCAGTCAGGACAGGCCCTCCTATAATTCACCCCTCCACTTT
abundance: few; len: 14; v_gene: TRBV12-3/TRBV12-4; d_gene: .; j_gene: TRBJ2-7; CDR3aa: CASTPRGSSYEQYF; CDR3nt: TGTGCCAGCACCCCAAGGGGCAGTTCCTACGAGCAGTACTTC
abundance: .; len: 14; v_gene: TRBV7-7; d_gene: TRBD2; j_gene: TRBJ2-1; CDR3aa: CASSPRGGQETQFF; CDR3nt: TGTGCTAGCAGCCCTCGGGGGGGCCAAGAGACCCAGTTCTTC
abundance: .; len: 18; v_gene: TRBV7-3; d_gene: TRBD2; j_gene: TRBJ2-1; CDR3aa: CASSLRTSGVVSYNEQFF; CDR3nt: TGTGCCAGCAGCTTAAGGACTAGCGGGGTCGTATCCTACAATGAGCAGTTCTTC